The count of the clone carrying this TCR beta chain is one. The data belong to a study of memory CD4+ T cells and cytomegalovirus serostatus. Here immunoSEQ multiplex PCR was the method, and the copy in TCRdb shows in-frame clones only, minus some. The data show fewer than 35,000 clones, 76% seen once. Germline V gene sequence: CDR1 KGHSH, CDR2 LQKENI. Trimming removed 3 bases from V and 0 bases from J, with 12 bases in between. The CDR3 runs to 15 residues. The sort gate was single viable CD3+CD4+CD8-CD45RO+ cells for memory CD4+ T cells. Material for sequencing was memory CD4+ T cells from blood. This receptor was identified in an adult in good health and CMV-seronegative. This chain uses TRBV18 with TRBJ2-7; D gene unclear. The CDR3 loop is CASSPDQASSYEQYF. The DNA for the CDR3 is TGTGCCAGCTCACCGGATCAGGCCTCCTCCTACGAGCAGTACTTC.